The entry below describes one T cell receptor beta chain. Authors' methods: Junction-only sequences without quality scores were provided by ImmunoSEQ, so filtering was different. Using immunoSEQ multiplex PCR, the repertoire was profiled, and TCRdb retains in-frame clones only, with some absent. V and J calls and clone size are as listed in that table; D and trimming were resolved from the DNA. There are some 1.5 million clones in the sample; under 99% occur only once, and roughly 0.4% lies in the top ten. Germline values: CDR1 LNHDA, CDR2 SQIVND (reference sequence). Unmatched junction bases numbered 13, after V lost 1 base and J lost 6 bases. The CDR3 runs to 17 residues. These data belong to a study of shared clonotypes between healthy human individuals. Study at large: The donors, two women and a few men, were aged 18 to 49.

The healthy adult donors were HIV-negative and reported no recent acute infections or vaccinations. The CD4+ fraction was divided into a CD45RA+ naive subset and a CD45RA-negative memory subset. The receptor's source is a man aged 25 to 40 in good health. The chain couples TRBV19 to TRBJ2-7; 9 nucleotides agree with TRBD2. Sample: naive CD4+ T cells sorted from blood. As to subset: CD45RA+ positively selected. CDR3 coding DNA: TGTGCCAGTAGTATAGCTTTTAGCGGGAGCAGCCACTCCGAGCAGTACTTC. Its translation: CASSIAFSGSSHSEQYF.